This TCR beta chain derives from a study of OX40 agonist ivuxolimab in advanced cancers. Across the study: As their treatment, patients were administered ivuxolimab, an agonistic anti-OX40 (CD134) antibody.

Note on this clone: Its antigen is not known.

Peripheral blood came from all dose cohorts at three timepoints. Libraries were prepared by immunoSEQ multiplex PCR; TCRdb keeps only in-frame clonotypes and omits some of them. The table includes 65,000 or so clones, around 93% detected once. Study-level results: Low normalized clonal expansion also occurred in some nonresponding patients.

V lost 5 bases and J lost 1, with 17 bases in between. The CDR3 totals 16 residues. Germline CDR1 and CDR2: MGHRA and YSYEKL. The sequence was collected from an adult with an advanced solid tumor such as melanoma, head and neck, liver or kidney cancer. This rearrangement joins TRBV4-1 to TRBJ1-1; TRBD1 is a possible D gene (5 bases). The specimen was CD4+ or CD8+ T cells sorted from blood, collected in a trial of the OX40 agonist ivuxolimab. Here the CDR3 DNA reads TGCGCCAGCAGCGGGGTTCGGGGGGACGAGAACACTGAAGCTTTCTTT. This gives the protein CASSGVRGDENTEAFF.